This T cell receptor beta chain was identified in a study of blood T cell repertoires in COVID-19. Across the whole study: Samples of COVID-19 (acute and convalescent) were obtained from the United States, Italy and Spain.

Some clones are missing from TCRdb's copy, which holds only in-frame ones; the method was immunoSEQ multiplex PCR. Among about 160,000 clones listed, approximately 84% were seen once. Individuals drawn from about 26 US areas were about 18 to 90 years old. The CDR3 contains 11 residues. Germline V gene data show CDR1 as MNHEY and CDR2 as SVGAGI. V was trimmed by 6 bases and J by 3 bases, leaving 5 bases between them. Sequencing input: PBMCs or T cells enriched from blood (not recorded which). The chain carries TRBV6-5 and TRBJ1-1; D call uncertain. The receptor was isolated from a middle-aged woman with acute COVID-19. For the CDR3, the DNA is TGTGCCAGCAGCGTATACACTGAAGCTTTCTTT. Its protein product is CASSVYTEAFF.